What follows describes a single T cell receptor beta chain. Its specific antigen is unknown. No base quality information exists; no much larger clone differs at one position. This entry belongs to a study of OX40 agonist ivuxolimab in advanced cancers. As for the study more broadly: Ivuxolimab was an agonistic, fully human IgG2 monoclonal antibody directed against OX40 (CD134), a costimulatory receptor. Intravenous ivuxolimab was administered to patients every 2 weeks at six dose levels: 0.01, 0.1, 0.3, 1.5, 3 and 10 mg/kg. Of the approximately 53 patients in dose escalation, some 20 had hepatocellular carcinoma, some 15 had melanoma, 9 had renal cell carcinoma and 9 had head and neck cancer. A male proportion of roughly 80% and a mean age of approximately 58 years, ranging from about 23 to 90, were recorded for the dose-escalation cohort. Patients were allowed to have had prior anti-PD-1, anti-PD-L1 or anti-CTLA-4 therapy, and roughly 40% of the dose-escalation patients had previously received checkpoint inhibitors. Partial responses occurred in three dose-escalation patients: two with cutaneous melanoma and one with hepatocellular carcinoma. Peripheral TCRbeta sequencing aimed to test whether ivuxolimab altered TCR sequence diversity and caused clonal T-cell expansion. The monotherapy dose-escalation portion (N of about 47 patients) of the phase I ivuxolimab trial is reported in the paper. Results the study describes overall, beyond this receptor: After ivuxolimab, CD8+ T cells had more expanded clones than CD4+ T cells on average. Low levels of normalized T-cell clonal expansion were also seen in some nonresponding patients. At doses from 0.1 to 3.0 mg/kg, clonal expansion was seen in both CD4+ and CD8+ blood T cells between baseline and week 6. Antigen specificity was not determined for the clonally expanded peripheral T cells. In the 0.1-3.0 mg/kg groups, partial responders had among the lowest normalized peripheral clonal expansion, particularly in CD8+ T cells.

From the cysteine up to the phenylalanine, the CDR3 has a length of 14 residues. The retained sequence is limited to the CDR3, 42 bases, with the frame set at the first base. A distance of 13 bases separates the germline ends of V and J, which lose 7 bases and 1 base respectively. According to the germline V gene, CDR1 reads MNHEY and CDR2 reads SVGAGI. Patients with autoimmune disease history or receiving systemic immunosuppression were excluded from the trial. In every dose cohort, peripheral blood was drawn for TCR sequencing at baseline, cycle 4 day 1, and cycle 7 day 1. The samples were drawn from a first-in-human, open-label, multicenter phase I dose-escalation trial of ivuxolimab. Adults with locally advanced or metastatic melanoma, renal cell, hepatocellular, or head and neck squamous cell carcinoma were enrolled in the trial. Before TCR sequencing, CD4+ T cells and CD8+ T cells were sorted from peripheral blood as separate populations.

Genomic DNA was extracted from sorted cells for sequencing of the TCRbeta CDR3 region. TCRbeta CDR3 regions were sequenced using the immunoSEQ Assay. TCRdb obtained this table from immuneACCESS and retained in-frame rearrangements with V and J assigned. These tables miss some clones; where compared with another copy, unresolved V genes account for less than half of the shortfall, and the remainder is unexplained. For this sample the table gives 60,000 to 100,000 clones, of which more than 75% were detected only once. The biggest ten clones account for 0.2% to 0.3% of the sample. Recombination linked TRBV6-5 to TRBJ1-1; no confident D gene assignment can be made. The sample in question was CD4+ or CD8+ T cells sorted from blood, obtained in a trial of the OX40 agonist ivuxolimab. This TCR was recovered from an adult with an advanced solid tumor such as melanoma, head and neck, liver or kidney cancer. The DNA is TGTGCCAGCACACGAAGCCTGGGGAACACTGAAGCTTTCTTT. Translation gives CASTRSLGNTEAFF.